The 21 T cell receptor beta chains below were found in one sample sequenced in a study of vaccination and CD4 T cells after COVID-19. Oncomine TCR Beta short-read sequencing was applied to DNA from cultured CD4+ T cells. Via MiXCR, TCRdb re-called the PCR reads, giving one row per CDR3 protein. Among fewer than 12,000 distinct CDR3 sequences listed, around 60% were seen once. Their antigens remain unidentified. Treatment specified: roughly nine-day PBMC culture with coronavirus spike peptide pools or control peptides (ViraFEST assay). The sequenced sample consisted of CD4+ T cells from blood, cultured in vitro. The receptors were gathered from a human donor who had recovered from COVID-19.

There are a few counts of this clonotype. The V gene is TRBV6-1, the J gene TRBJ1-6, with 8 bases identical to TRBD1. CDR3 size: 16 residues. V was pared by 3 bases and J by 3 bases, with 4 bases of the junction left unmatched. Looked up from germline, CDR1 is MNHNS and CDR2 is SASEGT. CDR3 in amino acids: CASSDGGQGYNSPLHF. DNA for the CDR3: TGTGCCAGCAGTGATGGCGGACAGGGCTATAATTCACCCCTCCACTTT.

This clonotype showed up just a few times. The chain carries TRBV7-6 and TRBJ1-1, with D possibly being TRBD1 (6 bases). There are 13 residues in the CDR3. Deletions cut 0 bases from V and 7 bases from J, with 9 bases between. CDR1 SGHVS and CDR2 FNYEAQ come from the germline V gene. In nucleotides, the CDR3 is TGTGCCAGCAGCTTAGCACAGGGATTTGAAGCTTTCTTT. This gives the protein CASSLAQGFEAFF.

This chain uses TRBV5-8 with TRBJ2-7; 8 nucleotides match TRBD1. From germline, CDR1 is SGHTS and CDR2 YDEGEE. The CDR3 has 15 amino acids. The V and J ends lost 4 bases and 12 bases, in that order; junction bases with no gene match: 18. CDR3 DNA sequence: TGTGCCAGCAGCCCCAGGGGACAGGCCTCGTCCCAGCGGTACTTC. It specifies CASSPRGQASSQRYF.

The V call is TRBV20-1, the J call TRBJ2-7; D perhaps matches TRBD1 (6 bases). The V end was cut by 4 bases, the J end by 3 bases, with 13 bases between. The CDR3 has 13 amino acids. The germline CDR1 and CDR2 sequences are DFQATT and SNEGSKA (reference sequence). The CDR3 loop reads CSATRDNRYEQYF. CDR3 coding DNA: TGCAGTGCTACTAGGGACAACCGCTACGAGCAGTACTTC.

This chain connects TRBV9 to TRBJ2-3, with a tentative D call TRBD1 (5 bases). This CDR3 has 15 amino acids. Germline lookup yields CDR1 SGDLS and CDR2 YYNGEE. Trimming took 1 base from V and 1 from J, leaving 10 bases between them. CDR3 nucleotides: TGTGCCAGCAGCGTATTGGGGCGTCGCACAGATACGCAGTATTTT. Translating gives CASSVLGRRTDTQYF.

In DNA, the CDR3 is TGTGCCAGCAGTTTAGGCAGACAGAACTATGGCTACACCTTC. Its translation is CASSLGRQNYGYTF. The chain carries TRBV27 and TRBJ1-2, with TRBD1 as a possible D gene (5 bases). CDR1 and CDR2 (germline): MNHEY, SMNVEV (reference sequence). Trimming cost V 2 bases and J 2 bases, with 9 bases left between them. The CDR3 spans 14 residues.

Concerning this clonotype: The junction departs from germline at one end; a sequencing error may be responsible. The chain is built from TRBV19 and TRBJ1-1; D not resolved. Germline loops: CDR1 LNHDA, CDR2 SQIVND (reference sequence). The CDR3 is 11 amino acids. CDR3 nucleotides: TGTGCCAGTAGTATAGGGGCCCCGATCACCTTT. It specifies CASSIGAPITF. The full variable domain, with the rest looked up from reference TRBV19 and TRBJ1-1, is DGGITQSPKYLFRKEGQNVTLSCEQNLNHDAMYWYRQDPGQGLRLIYYSQIVNDFQKGDIAEGYSVSREKKESFPLTVTSAQKNPTAFYLCASSIGAPITFGQGTRLTVV.

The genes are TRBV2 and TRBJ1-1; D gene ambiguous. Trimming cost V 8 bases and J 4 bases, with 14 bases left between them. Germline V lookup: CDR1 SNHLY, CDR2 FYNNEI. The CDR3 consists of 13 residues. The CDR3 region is CASRRGFGTEAFF. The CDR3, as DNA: TGTGCCAGCCGGCGGGGTTTCGGCACTGAAGCTTTCTTT.

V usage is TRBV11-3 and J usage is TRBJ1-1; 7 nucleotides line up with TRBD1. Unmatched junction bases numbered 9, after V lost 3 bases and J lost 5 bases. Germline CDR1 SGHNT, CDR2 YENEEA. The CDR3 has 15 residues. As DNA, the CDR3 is TGTGCCAGCAGCTTGAGAACAGGGGTAAAAACTGAAGCTTTCTTT. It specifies CASSLRTGVKTEAFF.

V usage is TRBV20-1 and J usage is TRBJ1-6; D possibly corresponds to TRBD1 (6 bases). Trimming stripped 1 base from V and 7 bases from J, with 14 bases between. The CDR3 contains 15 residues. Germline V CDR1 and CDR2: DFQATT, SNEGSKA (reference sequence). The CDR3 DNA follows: TGCAGTGCTAGAGGAACGGACAGCCTAAATTCACCCCTCCACTTT. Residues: CSARGTDSLNSPLHF.

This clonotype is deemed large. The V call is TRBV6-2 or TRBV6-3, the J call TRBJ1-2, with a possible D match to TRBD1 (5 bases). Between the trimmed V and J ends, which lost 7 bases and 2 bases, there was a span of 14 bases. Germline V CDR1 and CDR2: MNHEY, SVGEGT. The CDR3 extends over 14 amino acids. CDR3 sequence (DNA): TGTGCCAGCACAAGGGGCAGTGGGAACTATGGCTACACCTTC. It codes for CASTRGSGNYGYTF.

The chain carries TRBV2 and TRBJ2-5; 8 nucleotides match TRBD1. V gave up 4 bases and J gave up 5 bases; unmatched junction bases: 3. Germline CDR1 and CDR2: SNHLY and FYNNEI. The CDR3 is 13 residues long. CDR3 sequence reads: CASSGQGMETQYF. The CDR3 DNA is TGTGCCAGCAGTGGACAGGGGATGGAGACCCAGTACTTC.

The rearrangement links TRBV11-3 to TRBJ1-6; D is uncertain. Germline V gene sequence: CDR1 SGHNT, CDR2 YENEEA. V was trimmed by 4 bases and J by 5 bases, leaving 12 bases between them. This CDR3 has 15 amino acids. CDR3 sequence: CASSSLRENNSPLHF. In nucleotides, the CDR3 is TGTGCCAGCAGCTCTCTCCGGGAAAATAATTCACCCCTCCACTTT.

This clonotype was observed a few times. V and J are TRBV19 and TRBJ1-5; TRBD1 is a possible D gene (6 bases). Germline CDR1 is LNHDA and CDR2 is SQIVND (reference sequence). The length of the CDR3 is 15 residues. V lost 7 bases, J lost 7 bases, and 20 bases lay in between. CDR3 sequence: CASTEGTLPIQPQHF. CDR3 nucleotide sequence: TGTGCCAGTACGGAGGGGACACTGCCTATCCAGCCCCAGCATTTT.

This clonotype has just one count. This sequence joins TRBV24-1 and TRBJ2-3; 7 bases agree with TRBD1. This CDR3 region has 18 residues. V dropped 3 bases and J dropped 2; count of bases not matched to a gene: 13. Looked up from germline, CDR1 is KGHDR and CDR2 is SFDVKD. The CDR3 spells CATSDPRPQGSLTDTQYF. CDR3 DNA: TGTGCCACCAGTGATCCCCGCCCACAGGGGTCCCTCACAGATACGCAGTATTTT.

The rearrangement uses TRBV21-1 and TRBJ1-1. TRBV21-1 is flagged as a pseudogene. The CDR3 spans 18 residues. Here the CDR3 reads CASSKVKGDALAGTEAFF. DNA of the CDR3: TGTGCCAGCAGCAAAGTTAAGGGGGACGCCCTAGCGGGGACTGAAGCTTTCTTT.

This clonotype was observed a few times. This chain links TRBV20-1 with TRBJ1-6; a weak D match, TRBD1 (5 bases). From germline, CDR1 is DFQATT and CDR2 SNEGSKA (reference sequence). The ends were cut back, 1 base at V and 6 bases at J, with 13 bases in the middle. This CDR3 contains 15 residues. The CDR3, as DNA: TGCAGTGCTAGAGTGGGACTTGGAGGTAATTCACCCCTCCACTTT. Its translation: CSARVGLGGNSPLHF.

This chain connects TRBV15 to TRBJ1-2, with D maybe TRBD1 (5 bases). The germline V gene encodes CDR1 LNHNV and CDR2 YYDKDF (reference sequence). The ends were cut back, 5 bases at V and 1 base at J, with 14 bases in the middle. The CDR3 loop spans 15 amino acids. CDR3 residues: CATSPGIGNNYGYTF. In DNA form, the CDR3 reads TGTGCCACCAGCCCAGGGATAGGTAATAACTATGGCTACACCTTC.

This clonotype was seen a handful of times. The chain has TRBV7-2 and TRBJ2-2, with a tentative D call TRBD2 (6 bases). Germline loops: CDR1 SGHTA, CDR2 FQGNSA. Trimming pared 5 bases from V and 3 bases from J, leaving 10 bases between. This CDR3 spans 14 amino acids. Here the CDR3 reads CASSPAGHTGELFF. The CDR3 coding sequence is TGTGCCAGCAGCCCGGCGGGACACACCGGGGAGCTGTTTTTT.

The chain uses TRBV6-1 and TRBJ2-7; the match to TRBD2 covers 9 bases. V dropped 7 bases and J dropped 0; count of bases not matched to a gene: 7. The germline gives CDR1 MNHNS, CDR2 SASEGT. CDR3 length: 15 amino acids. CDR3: CASTALAGSSYEQYF. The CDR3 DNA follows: TGTGCCAGCACCGCTCTAGCGGGGAGCTCCTACGAGCAGTACTTC.

The CDR3 DNA sequence: TGTGCCAGCTGCAAGGGACAGGTGGCTCAACCCTATGGCTACACCTTC. Protein sequence: CASCKGQVAQPYGYTF. This chain uses TRBV28 with TRBJ1-2; 8 bases are shared with TRBD1. V gave up 8 bases and J gave up 4 bases; unmatched junction bases: 15. Germline lookup yields CDR1 MDHEN and CDR2 SYDVKM. The CDR3 has 16 amino acids.